This TCR beta chain was found in a study of blood T cell repertoires in COVID-19. Study summary: Both acute and convalescent COVID-19 samples were obtained from the United States, Italy and Spain. PBMCs, B-cell-depleted T cells, or T cells were the source of the cDNA or gDNA that made up the material.

As processed by the authors: Counts of nucleated cells, estimated from reference gene primer amplification, were obtained. Using immunoSEQ multiplex PCR, the repertoire was profiled, and TCRdb retains in-frame clones only, with some absent. V, J and clone size derive from that table, while D and trimming were established from the DNA sequence. The sample holds about 150,000 clones, less than 95% seen once. This clone was seen once. Germline V gene sequence: CDR1 ENHRY, CDR2 SYGVKD. J lost 3 bases, V lost 10 bases, and 11 bases had no gene match. The CDR3 extends over 14 amino acids. The sample taken for sequencing was peripheral blood. The rearrangement joins TRBV10-3 to TRBJ2-7, with 8 nucleotides matching TRBD1. The TCR originated in a man aged 50-60 years with acute or convalescent COVID-19. Here the CDR3 reads CATATGQARYEQYF. Here the CDR3 DNA reads TGTGCCACTGCAACGGGACAGGCCCGCTACGAGCAGTACTTC.